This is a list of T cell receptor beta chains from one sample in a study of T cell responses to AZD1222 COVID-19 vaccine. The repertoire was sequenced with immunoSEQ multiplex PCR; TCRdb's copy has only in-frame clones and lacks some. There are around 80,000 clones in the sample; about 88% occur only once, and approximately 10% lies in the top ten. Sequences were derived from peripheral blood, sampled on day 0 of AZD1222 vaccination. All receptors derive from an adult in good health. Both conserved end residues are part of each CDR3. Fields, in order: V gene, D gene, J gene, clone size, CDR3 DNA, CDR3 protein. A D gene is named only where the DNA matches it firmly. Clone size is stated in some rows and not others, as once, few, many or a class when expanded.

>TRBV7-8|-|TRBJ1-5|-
TGTGCCAGCAGCCGGGACTCGGCGGAGCCCCAGCATTTT
CASSRDSAEPQHF
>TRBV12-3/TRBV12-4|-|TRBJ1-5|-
TGTGCCAGCAGTTTAGATGAGAATCAGCCCCAGCATTTT
CASSLDENQPQHF
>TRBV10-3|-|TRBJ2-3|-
TGTGCCATCAGCTACGCTGGGGATCTCGATACGCAGTATTTT
CAISYAGDLDTQYF
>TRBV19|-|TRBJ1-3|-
TGTGCCAGTAGGCCAGAAGCTCGAAACACCATATATTTT
CASRPEARNTIYF
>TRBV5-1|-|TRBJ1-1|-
TGCGCCAGCAGCTTTTTATTCACAGGTAACACTGAAGCTTTCTTT
CASSFLFTGNTEAFF
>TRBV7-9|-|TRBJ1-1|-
TGTGCCAGCAGCTTGGGGGGCGCGGACACTGAAGCTTTCTTT
CASSLGGADTEAFF
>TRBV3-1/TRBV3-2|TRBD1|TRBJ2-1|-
TGTGCCAGCAGCGCGAGGTCGGGACAGGGGGCCGGGAATGAGCAGTTCTTC
CASSARSGQGAGNEQFF
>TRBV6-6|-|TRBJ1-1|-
TGTGCCAGCAGGGCCGGAGGGGAACGGGGAAACACTGAAGCTTTCTTT
CASRAGGERGNTEAFF
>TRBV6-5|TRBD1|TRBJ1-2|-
TGTGCCAGCAGACCCCGGGACAGCCTCTATGGCTACACCTTC
CASRPRDSLYGYTF
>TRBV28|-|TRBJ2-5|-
TGTGCCAGCAGTTCCTCGACGGGGATGGGGCAAGAGACCCAGTACTTC
CASSSSTGMGQETQYF
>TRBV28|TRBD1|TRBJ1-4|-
TGTGCCAGCAGTACTACCCGACAGGGGAGTGAAAAACTGTTTTTT
CASSTTRQGSEKLFF
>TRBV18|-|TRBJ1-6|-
TGTGCCAGCTCACTCCAGAAAGGCGTCCGGGGTTCACCCCTCCACTTT
CASSLQKGVRGSPLHF
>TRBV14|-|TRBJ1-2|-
TGTGCCAGCAGCCAAGCAGTGGGAAGCTACTATGGCTACACCTTC
CASSQAVGSYYGYTF
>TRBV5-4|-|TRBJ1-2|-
TGTGCCAGCAGCTTGCTCGGGATCCCTAACTATGGCTACACCTTC
CASSLLGIPNYGYTF
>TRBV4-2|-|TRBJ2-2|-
TGTGCCAGCAGCCAAGAGGGCAGATTCACCGGGGAGCTGTTTTTT
CASSQEGRFTGELFF
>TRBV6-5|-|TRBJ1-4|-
TGTGCCAGCAGGGAGTTCGGGGGGCATGAAAAACTGTTTTTT
CASREFGGHEKLFF
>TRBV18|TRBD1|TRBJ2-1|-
TGTGCCAGCTCACCACCGATTCCGGGACAGGGGGCAGGGGAGCAGTTCTTC
CASSPPIPGQGAGEQFF
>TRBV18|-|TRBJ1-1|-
TGTGCCAGCTCCCCTGGACTGGCGCAGGGCGGTGAAGCTTTCTTT
CASSPGLAQGGEAFF
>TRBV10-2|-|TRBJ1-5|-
TGCGCCAGCAGTGAGCCTCCGCCGGATAGCAATCAGCCCCAGCATTTT
CASSEPPPDSNQPQHF
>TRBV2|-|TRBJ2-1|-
TGTGCCAGCAGTGAACCACCACCTATCGAGAGGGGCTTATTCTTC
CASSEPPPIERGLFF
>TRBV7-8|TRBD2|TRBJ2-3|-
TGTGCCAGCAGCTTAGATCGTTCTAGCGGGAGCCTCCCAAGCACAGATACGCAGTATTTT
CASSLDRSSGSLPSTDTQYF
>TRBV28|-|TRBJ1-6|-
TGTGCCACCCCAGGGGACACTAATAATTCACCCCTCCACTTT
CATPGDTNNSPLHF
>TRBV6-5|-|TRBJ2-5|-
TGTGCCAGCAGCGCCGACTGGGTGACCCAGTACTTC
CASSADWVTQYF
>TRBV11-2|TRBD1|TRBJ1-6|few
TGTGCCAGCAGCCCCACCGGGACAGGGGAATCACCCCTCCACTTT
CASSPTGTGESPLHF
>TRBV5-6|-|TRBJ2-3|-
TGTGCCAGCAGCTTTTTTGGGAGGACAGATACGCAGTATTTT
CASSFFGRTDTQYF
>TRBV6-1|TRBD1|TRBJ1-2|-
TGTGCCAGCACCGTAGACAGGGGTAGTGGCTACACCTTC
CASTVDRGSGYTF
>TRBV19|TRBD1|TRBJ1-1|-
TGTGCCAGTCGGTACAGGACAGGGGTGACTGAAGCTTTCTTT
CASRYRTGVTEAFF
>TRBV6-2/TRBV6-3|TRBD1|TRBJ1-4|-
TGTGCCAGCAGTTATCCGGGACAGGGCCCTAATGAAAAACTGTTTTTT
CASSYPGQGPNEKLFF
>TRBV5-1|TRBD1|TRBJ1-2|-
TGCGCCAGCAGCAAGGGACAGGGGCGGGCTAACTATGGCTACACCTTC
CASSKGQGRANYGYTF
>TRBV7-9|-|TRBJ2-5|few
TGTGCCAGCACCCAATGGGGGGAGACCCAGTACTTC
CASTQWGETQYF
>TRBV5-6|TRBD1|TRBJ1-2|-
TGTGCCAGCAGCTGGGACAGGGGACTGTATGGCTACACCTTC
CASSWDRGLYGYTF
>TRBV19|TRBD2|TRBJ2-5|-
TGTGCCAGTAGCTCTTACAGCGCCGGACTAGCGGGAGTGGCAAAGACCCAGTACTTC
CASSSYSAGLAGVAKTQYF
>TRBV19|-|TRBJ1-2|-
TGTGCCAGTAATACGGGGACTAACTATGGCTACACCTTC
CASNTGTNYGYTF
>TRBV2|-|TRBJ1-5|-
TGTGCCAGCGGGGAAGGGTCTCAGCCCCAGCATTTT
CASGEGSQPQHF
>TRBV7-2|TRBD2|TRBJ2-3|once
TGTGCCAGCAGCTTAGTAGCTAGCGGGGGATCAGATACGCAGTATTTT
CASSLVASGGSDTQYF
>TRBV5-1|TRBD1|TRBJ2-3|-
TGCGCCAGCAGCTCAGGACAGGGTGAAGATACGCAGTATTTT
CASSSGQGEDTQYF
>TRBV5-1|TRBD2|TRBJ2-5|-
TGCGCCAGCAGCCGGACTAGCGGGGGGAACCAAGAGACCCAGTACTTC
CASSRTSGGNQETQYF
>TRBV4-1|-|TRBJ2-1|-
TGCGCCAGCAGCCAACCAAACCGGCGTGCTGAGCAGTTCTTC
CASSQPNRRAEQFF
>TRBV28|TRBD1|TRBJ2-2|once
TGTGCCAGCAGCTCACAGGGGGCTTGGAACACCGGGGAGCTGTTTTTT
CASSSQGAWNTGELFF
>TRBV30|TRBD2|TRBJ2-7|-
TGTGCCTGGAGGGGGACTAGCAGGTACGAGCAGTACTTC
CAWRGTSRYEQYF
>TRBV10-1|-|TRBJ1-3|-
TGCGCCAGCAGTGAGTCGCGTTGGGTCGCTGGAAACACCATATATTTT
CASSESRWVAGNTIYF
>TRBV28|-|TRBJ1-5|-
TGTGCCAGCACCCCATGGGGGCAGGGGACAATTTGGAGCAATCAGCCCCAGCATTTT
CASTPWGQGTIWSNQPQHF
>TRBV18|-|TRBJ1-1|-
TGTGCCAGCTCACCACCTTGGGGGCAGGGGAACACTGAAGCTTTCTTT
CASSPPWGQGNTEAFF
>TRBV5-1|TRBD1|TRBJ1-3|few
TGCGCCAGCAGCTTGATGGGACAGAGCTCTGGAAACACCATATATTTT
CASSLMGQSSGNTIYF
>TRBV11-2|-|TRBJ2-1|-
TGTGCCAGCAGCTTAGATAATAGGTTCGAGTGGGGGTCCTACAATGAGCAGTTCTTC
CASSLDNRFEWGSYNEQFF
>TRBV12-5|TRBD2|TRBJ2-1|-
TGTGCTAGTGGTTCCCCTCACCGGGACTACATTTCCGATGAGCAGTTCTTC
CASGSPHRDYISDEQFF
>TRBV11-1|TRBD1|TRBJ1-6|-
TGTGCCAGCAGCTACAGGGGGAATAATTCACCCCTCCACTTT
CASSYRGNNSPLHF
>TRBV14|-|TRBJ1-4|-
TGTGCCAGCAGTCGGGACCTGGTGGGTGAAAAACTGTTTTTT
CASSRDLVGEKLFF
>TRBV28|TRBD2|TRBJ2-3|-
TGTGCCAGCAGAGCGGGACCAGGCACAGATACGCAGTATTTT
CASRAGPGTDTQYF
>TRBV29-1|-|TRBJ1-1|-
TGCAGCGTTGAAGAGAACACTGAAGCTTTCTTT
CSVEENTEAFF
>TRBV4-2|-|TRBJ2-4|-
TGTGCCAGCAGCCAGGAAGTGCACATTCAGTACTTC
CASSQEVHIQYF
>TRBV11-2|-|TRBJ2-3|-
TGTGCCAGCAGCCCGGAGCTGGCGATGAGCACAGATACGCAGTATTTT
CASSPELAMSTDTQYF
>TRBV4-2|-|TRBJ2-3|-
TGTGCCAGCAGCCAAGACTGGGCCGCAGATACGCAGTATTTT
CASSQDWAADTQYF
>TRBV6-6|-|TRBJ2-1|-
TGTGCCAGCAGACCCCCGGGGGTCACCTACAATGAGCAGTTCTTC
CASRPPGVTYNEQFF
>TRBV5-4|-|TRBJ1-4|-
TGTGCCAGCAGCCAGAACGAGGGTAATGAAAAACTGTTTTTT
CASSQNEGNEKLFF
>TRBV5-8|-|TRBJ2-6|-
TGTGCCACCTCAGGCCGGAACAGTGGGGCCAACGTCCTGACTTTC
CATSGRNSGANVLTF
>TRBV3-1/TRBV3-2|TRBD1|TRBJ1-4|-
TGTGCCAGCAGCCAGTTCGCAGGGGGCGATGAAAAACTGTTTTTT
CASSQFAGGDEKLFF
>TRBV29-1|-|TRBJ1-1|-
TGCAGCGCCTTAAGGACTGAAGCTTTCTTT
CSALRTEAFF
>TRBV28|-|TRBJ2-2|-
TGTGCCAGCAGTTTAACTAGGGCGGATCGTGGCACCGGGGAGCTGTTTTTT
CASSLTRADRGTGELFF